One and the same sample provided the 4 T cell receptor beta chains below, sequenced in a study of regulatory T cells in long-lasting Graves disease. The TCR beta library used iRepertoire HTBI primers with Arm-PCR amplification of CDR3. One entry per CDR3 protein results from TCRdb running MiXCR on the multiplex PCR reads. The sample has 300,000 to 500,000 distinct CDR3 sequences; around 21% are singletons. Time point meaning: persistent/refractory GD, antithyroid drugs over 5 years with positive TRAb. There was RNA extracted from PBMCs, and the TCR library was made from it. This sample comprised peripheral blood mononuclear cells (PBMCs), obtained when the disease was refractory, from a patient treated with antithyroid drugs. The receptors originated from a female donor with Graves disease.

This chain joins TRBV19 and TRBJ1-3; perhaps TRBD1 as D (5 bases). Germline CDR1 reads LNHDA; CDR2 reads SQIVND (reference sequence). This CDR3 is 16 amino acids long. V dropped 5 bases and J dropped 0 bases, with 14 bases sitting between them. The CDR3 region is CASSVGTASSGNTIYF. DNA for the CDR3: TGTGCCAGTAGTGTCGGGACGGCGAGCTCTGGAAACACCATATATTTT. The whole variable domain, filled in from reference TRBV19 and TRBJ1-3, reads DGGITQSPKYLFRKEGQNVTLSCEQNLNHDAMYWYRQDPGQGLRLIYYSQIVNDFQKGDIAEGYSVSREKKESFPLTVTSAQKNPTAFYLCASSVGTASSGNTIYFGEGSWLTVV.

This clonotype was counted a few times. V and J are TRBV5-1 and TRBJ2-1; 10 bases fit TRBD2. The CDR3 length is 16 residues. Germline V CDR1 and CDR2: SGHRS, YFSETQ. Losses at the gene ends were 3 bases for V and 7 bases for J; bases not matched to a gene: 10. The CDR3 protein is CASSYRAGGPLNEQFF. CDR3 bases: TGCGCCAGCAGCTACAGAGCGGGAGGGCCCTTGAATGAGCAGTTCTTC.

The rearrangement links TRBV9 to TRBJ2-1; a weak D match, TRBD1 (5 bases). Per germline, CDR1 SGDLS and CDR2 YYNGEE. The CDR3 extends over 12 amino acids. V lost 0 bases, J lost 11 bases, and 9 bases lay in between. CDR3 sequence: CASSVDGAQQFF. The DNA of the CDR3 is TGTGCCAGCAGCGTAGATGGGGCTCAGCAGTTCTTC.

This clonotype was found a few times. J is TRBJ1-4 and V is TRBV4-2; 8 nucleotides agree with TRBD1. CDR1 is LGHNA, CDR2 YNFKEQ, per germline. With 8 bases clipped from V and 8 bases from J, the junction kept 7 bases outside the gene matches. CDR3 length: 13 amino acids. Here the CDR3 DNA reads TGTGCCAGCGCTGACAGGGGCAGAGAAAAACTGTTTTTT. Translation: CASADRGREKLFF.